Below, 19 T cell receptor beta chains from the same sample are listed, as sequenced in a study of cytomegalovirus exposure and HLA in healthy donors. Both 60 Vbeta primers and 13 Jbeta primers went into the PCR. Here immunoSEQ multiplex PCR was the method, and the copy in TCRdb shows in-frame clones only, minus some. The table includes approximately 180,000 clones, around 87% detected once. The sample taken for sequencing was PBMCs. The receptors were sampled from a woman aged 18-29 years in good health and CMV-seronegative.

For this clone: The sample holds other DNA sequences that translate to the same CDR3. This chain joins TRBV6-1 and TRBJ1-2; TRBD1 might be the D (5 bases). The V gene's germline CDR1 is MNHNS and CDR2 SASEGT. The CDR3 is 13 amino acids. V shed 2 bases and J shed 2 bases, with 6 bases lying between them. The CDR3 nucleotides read TGTGCCAGCAGTGAAAGGGGAAACTATGGCTACACCTTC. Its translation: CASSERGNYGYTF.

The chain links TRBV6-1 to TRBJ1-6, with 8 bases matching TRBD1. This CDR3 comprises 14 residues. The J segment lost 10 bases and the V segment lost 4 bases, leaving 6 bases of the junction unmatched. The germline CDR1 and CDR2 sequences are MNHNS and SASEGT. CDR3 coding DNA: TGTGCCAGCAGTGCGAGGACAGGGCTCTCACCCCTCCACTTT. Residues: CASSARTGLSPLHF.

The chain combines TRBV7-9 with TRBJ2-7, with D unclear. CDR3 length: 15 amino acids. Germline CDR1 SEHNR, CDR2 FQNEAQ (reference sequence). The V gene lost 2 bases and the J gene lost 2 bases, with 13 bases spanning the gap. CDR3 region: CASSLNLDDAYEQYF. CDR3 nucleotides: TGTGCCAGCAGCTTAAACCTAGATGACGCCTACGAGCAGTACTTC. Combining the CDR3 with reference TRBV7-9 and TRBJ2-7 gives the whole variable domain DTGVSQNPRHKITKRGQNVTFRCDPISEHNRLYWYRQTLGQGPEFLTYFQNEAQLEKSRLLSDRFSAERPKGSFSTLEIQRTEQGDSAMYLCASSLNLDDAYEQYFGPGTRLTVT.

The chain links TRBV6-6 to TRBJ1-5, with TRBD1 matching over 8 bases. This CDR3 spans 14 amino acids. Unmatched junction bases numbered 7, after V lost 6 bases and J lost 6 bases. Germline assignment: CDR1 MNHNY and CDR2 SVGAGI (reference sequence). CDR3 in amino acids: CASRTGQGRQPQHF. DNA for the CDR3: TGTGCCAGCAGAACAGGACAGGGACGTCAGCCCCAGCATTTT.

The CDR3 nucleotides read TGTGCCATCCGACAGGGAAGCTCCACTGAAGCTTTCTTT. The encoded protein is CAIRQGSSTEAFF. The chain joins TRBV10-3 to TRBJ1-1; 7 bases align to TRBD1. Germline V gives CDR1 ENHRY, CDR2 SYGVKD. The CDR3 is 13 amino acids. V shed 8 bases and J 4 bases; nucleotides not matched to a gene: 7.

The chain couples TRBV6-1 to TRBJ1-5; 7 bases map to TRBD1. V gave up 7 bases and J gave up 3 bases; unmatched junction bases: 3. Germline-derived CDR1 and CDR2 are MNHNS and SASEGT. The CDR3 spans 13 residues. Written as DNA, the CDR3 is TGTGCCAGCAAGGACAGGATCAATCAGCCCCAGCATTTT. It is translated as CASKDRINQPQHF.

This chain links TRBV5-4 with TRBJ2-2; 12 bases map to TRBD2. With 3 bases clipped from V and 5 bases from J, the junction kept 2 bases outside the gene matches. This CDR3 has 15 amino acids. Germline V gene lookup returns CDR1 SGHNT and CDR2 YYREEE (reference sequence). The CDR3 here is CASSSSGGATGELFF. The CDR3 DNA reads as TGTGCCAGCAGCTCTAGCGGGGGGGCGACCGGGGAGCTGTTTTTT.

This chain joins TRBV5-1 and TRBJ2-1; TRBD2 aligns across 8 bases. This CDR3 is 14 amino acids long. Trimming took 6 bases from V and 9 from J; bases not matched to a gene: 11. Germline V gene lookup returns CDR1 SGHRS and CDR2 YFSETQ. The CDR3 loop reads CASTLAALTPEQFF. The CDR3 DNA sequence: TGCGCCAGCACACTAGCGGCCCTAACGCCTGAGCAGTTCTTC.

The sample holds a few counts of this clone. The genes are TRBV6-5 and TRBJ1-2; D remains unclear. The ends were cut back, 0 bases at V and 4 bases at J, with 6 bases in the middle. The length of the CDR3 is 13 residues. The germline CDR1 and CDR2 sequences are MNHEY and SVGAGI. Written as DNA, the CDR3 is TGTGCCAGCAGTTACTCCGGGAGCTATGGCTACACCTTC. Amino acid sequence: CASSYSGSYGYTF.

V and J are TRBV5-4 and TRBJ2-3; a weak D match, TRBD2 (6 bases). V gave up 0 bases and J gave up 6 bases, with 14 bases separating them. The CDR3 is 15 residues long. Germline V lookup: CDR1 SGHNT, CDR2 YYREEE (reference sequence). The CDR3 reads CASSLAGGARDTQYF. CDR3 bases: TGTGCCAGCAGCTTGGCCGGCGGGGCTCGGGATACGCAGTATTTT.

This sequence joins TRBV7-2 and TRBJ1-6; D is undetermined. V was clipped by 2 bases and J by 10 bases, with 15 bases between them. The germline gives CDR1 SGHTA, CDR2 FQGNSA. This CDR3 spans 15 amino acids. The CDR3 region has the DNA TGTGCCAGCAGCTTAATCGACGGCCGCGGCTCACCCCTCCACTTT. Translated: CASSLIDGRGSPLHF. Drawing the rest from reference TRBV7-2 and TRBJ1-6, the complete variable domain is GAGVSQSPSNKVTEKGKDVELRCDPISGHTALYWYRQSLGQGLEFLIYFQGNSAPDKSGLPSDRFSAERTGGSVSTLTIQRTQQEDSAVYLCASSLIDGRGSPLHFGNGTRLTVT.

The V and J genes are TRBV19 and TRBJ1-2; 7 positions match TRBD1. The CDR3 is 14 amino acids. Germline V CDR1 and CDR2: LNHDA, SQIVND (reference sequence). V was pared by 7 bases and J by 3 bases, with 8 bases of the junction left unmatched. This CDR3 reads CASNDRVGDYGYTF. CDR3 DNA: TGTGCCAGTAACGACAGGGTCGGGGACTATGGCTACACCTTC.

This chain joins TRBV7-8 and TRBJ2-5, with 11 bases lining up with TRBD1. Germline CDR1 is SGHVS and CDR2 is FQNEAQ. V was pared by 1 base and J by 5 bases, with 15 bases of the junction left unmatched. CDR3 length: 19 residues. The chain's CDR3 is CASSLVGSRTGGLWETQYF. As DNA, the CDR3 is TGTGCCAGCAGCTTAGTAGGTAGCCGGACAGGGGGCCTTTGGGAGACCCAGTACTTC.

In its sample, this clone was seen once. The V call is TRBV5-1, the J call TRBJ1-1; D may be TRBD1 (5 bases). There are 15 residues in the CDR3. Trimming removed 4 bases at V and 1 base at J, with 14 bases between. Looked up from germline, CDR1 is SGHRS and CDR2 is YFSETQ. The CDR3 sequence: CASSPREGSNTEAFF. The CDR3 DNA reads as TGCGCCAGCAGCCCCCGGGAGGGGTCGAACACTGAAGCTTTCTTT.

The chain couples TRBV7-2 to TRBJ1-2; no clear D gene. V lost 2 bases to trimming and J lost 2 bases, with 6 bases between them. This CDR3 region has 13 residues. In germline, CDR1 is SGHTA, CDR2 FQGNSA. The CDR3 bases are TGTGCCAGCAGCTTACCTCAGAACTATGGCTACACCTTC. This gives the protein CASSLPQNYGYTF.

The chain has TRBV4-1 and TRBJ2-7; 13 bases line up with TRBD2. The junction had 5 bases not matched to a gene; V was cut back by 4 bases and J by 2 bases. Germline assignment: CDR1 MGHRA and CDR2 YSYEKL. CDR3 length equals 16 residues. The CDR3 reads CASSPLAGGNPYEQYF. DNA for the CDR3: TGCGCCAGCAGCCCACTAGCGGGGGGGAACCCCTACGAGCAGTACTTC.

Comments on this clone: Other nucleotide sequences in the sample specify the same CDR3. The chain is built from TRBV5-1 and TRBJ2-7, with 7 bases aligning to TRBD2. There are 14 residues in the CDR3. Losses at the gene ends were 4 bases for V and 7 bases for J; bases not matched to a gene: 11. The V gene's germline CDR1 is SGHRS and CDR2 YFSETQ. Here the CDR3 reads CASSHTSAEYEQYF. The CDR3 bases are TGCGCCAGCAGCCACACTAGCGCGGAGTATGAGCAGTACTTC. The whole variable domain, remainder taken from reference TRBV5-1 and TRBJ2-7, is KAGVTQTPRYLIKTRGQQVTLSCSPISGHRSVSWYQQTPGQGLQFLFEYFSETQRNKGNFPGRFSGRQFSNSRSEMNVSTLELGDSALYLCASSHTSAEYEQYFGPGTRLTVT.

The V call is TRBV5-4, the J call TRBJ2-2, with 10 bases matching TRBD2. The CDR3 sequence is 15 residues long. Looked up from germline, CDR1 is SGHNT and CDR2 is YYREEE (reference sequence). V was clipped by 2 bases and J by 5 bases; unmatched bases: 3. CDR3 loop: CASSFRTSGTGELFF. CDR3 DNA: TGTGCCAGCAGCTTTAGGACTAGCGGAACCGGGGAGCTGTTTTTT.

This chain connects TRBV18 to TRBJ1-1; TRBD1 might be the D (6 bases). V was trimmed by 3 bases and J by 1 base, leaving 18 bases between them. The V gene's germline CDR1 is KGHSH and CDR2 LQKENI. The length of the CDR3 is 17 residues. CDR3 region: CASSPTQGVLRNTEAFF. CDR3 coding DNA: TGTGCCAGCTCACCGACACAGGGCGTCTTAAGGAACACTGAAGCTTTCTTT.